The 6 T cell receptor beta chains presented below share a single source sample, sequenced in a study of graft-versus-host responses after intestinal transplantation (dated by TCRdb to the early 2020s). No antigen is known for these receptors. Libraries were prepared through the immunoSEQ multiplex PCR assay. TCRdb re-hosts the immuneACCESS table, in-frame sequences only. Its copies lack some clones; in the studies checked, an unresolved V gene accounts for under half of them, and the cause for the rest is not known. The sample table shows about 100,000 clones, and 85% to 95% are seen once. The ten largest clones represent 5% to 6.5% of the sample. What the time point label conveys for this sample: cells obtained before transplantation from donor or recipient. Sample: unstimulated CD8+ T cells sorted from spleen or lymph node cells, taken before intestinal transplant. The receptors were gathered from a human donor who received an intestinal transplant.

This chain joins TRBV30 and TRBJ2-7; 10 bases are shared with TRBD2. Germline V lookup: CDR1 GTSNPN, CDR2 SVGIG (reference sequence). This CDR3 spans 15 amino acids. V gave up 3 bases and J gave up 6 bases; unmatched junction bases: 11. CDR3 loop: CAWRRRSSGRGEQYF. The CDR3 DNA reads TGTGCCTGGAGAAGAAGGTCGAGCGGGAGGGGCGAGCAGTACTTC.

This rearrangement joins TRBV28 to TRBJ2-2; D not certain. V lost 4 bases and J 3 bases, leaving 3 bases between the germline ends. This CDR3 has 12 residues. CDR1 is MDHEN, CDR2 SYDVKM, per germline. The CDR3 is CASSSYTGELFF. DNA for the CDR3: TGTGCCAGCAGTTCATACACCGGGGAGCTGTTTTTT. Combining the CDR3 with reference TRBV28 and TRBJ2-2 gives the whole variable domain DVKVTQSSRYLVKRTGEKVFLECVQDMDHENMFWYRQDPGLGLRLIYFSYDVKMKEKGDIPEGYSVSREKKERFSLILESASTNQTSMYLCASSSYTGELFFGEGSRLTVL.

The chain has TRBV6-5 and TRBJ1-1; D might be TRBD1 (5 bases). This CDR3 has 14 amino acids. The V gene's germline CDR1 is MNHEY and CDR2 SVGAGI. V lost 5 bases to trimming and J lost 5 bases, with 15 bases between them. The DNA for the CDR3 is TGTGCCAGCAGTCCCCAACAGGTGGGGACTGAAGCTTTCTTT. Amino acids: CASSPQQVGTEAFF.

This rearrangement joins TRBV27 to TRBJ2-7; 7 nucleotides match TRBD2. CDR1 is MNHEY and CDR2 is SMNVEV in the germline V gene (reference sequence). The CDR3 is made up of 15 amino acids. J gave up 6 bases and V 5 bases, and 13 bases lay outside the gene matches. Here the CDR3 reads CASSRTGLGLPEQYF. CDR3 bases: TGTGCCAGCAGTAGGACCGGACTAGGTCTCCCCGAGCAGTACTTC.

This clone was detected a few times. A much more abundant neighbour one base away suggests this may be a read error. This chain links TRBV9 with TRBJ2-6, with a possible D match to TRBD2 (6 bases). Germline CDR1 reads SGDLS; CDR2 reads YYNGEE. Trimming stripped 3 bases from V and 2 bases from J, with 6 bases between. CDR3 size: 14 residues. CDR3 in amino acids: CASSGGAGANVLTF. The CDR3 DNA follows: TGTGCCAGCAGCGGGGGGGCTGGGGCCAACGTCCTGACTTTC.

This clone occurred once. This chain uses TRBV27 with TRBJ1-6, with D unclear. Per the germline V gene, CDR1 is MNHEY and CDR2 is SMNVEV (reference sequence). V was cut by 0 bases and J by 5 bases, with 8 bases left in between. The CDR3 has 15 residues. The CDR3 loop is CASSLSQPDNSPLHF. As DNA, the CDR3 is TGTGCCAGCAGTTTATCGCAGCCCGATAATTCACCCCTCCACTTT.